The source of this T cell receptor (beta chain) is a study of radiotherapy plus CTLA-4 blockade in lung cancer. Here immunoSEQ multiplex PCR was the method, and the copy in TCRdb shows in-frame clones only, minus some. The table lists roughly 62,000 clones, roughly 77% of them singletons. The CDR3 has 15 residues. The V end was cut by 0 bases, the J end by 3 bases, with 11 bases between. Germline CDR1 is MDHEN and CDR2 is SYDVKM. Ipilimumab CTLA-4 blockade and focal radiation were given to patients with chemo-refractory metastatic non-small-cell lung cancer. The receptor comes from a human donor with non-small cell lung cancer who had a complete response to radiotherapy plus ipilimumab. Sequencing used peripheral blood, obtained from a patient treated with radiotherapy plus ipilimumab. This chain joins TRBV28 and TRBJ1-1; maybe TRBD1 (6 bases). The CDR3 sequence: CASSLWGGRYTEAFF. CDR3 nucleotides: TGTGCCAGCAGTTTATGGGGGGGCAGGTACACTGAAGCTTTCTTT.